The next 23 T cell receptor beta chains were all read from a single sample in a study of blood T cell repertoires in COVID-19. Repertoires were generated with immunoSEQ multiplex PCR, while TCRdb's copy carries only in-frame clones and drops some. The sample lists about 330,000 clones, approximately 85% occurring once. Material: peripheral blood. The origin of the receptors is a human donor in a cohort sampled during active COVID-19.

CDR3 sequence: CASRATAWVQPQHF. CDR3 nucleotide sequence: TGTGCCAGTAGAGCGACTGCATGGGTGCAGCCCCAGCATTTT. V usage is TRBV19 and J usage is TRBJ1-5; no definite D call. CDR1 is LNHDA, CDR2 SQIVND, per germline (reference sequence). Deletions cut 6 bases from V and 7 bases from J, with 16 bases between. CDR3 length: 14 residues.

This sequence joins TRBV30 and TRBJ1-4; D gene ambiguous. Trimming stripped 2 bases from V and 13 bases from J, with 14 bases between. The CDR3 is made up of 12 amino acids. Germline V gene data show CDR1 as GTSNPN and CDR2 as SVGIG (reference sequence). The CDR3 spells CAWSSIRGRLFF. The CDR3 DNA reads TGTGCCTGGAGTAGCATCCGGGGTCGACTGTTTTTT.

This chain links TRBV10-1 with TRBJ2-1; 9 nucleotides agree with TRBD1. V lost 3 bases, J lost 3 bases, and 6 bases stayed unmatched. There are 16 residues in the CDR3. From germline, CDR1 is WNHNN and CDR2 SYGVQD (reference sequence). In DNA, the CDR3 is TGCGCCAGCAGTGACCACAGGGGGCTAGGCTACAATGAGCAGTTCTTC. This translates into CASSDHRGLGYNEQFF.

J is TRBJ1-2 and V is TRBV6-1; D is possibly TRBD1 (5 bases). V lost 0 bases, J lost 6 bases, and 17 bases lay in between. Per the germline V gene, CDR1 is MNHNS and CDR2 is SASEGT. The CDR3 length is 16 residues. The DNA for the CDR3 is TGTGCCAGCAGTGAAGCGCCGACTCGACAGTGGGATGGCTACACCTTC. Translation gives CASSEAPTRQWDGYTF.

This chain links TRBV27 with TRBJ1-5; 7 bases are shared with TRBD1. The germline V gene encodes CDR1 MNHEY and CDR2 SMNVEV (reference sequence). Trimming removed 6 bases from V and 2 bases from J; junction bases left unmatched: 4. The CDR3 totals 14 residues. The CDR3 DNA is TGTGCCAGCAGGGCAGGGGGACGCAATCAGCCCCAGCATTTT. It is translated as CASRAGGRNQPQHF.

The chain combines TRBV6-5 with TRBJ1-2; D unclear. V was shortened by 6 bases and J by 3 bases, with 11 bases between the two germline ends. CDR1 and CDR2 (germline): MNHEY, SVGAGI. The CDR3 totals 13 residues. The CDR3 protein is CASRHTVDYGYTF. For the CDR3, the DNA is TGTGCCAGCAGGCACACAGTGGACTATGGCTACACCTTC.

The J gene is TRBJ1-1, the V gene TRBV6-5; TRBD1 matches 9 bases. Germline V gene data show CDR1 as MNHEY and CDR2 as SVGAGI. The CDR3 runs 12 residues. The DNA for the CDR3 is TGTGACACAGGGGGCCTGAACACTGAAGCTTTCTTT. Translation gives CDTGGLNTEAFF.

This CDR3 reads CASSSKAGTGFNWNTIYF. CDR3 bases: TGTGCCAGCAGCTCGAAAGCCGGGACAGGGTTTAACTGGAACACCATATATTTT. The rearrangement links TRBV7-9 to TRBJ1-3, with 9 bases aligning to TRBD1. This CDR3 comprises 18 residues. V lost 4 bases and J lost 7; bases outside the gene matches: 17. Germline CDR1 is SEHNR and CDR2 is FQNEAQ (reference sequence).

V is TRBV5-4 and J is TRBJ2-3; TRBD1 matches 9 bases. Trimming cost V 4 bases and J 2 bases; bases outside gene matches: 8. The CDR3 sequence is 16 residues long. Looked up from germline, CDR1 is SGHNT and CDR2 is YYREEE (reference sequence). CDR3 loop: CASSRSGDRATDTQYF. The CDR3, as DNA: TGTGCCAGCAGCCGTTCAGGGGACAGGGCCACAGATACGCAGTATTTT.

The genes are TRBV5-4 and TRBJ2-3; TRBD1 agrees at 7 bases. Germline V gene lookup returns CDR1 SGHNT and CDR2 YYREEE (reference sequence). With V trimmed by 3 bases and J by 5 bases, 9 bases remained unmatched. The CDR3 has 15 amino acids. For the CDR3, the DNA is TGTGCCAGCAGCTCCCGACAGGGTGGAGAAGATACGCAGTATTTT. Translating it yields CASSSRQGGEDTQYF. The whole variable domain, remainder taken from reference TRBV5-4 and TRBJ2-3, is ETGVTQSPTHLIKTRGQQVTLRCSSQSGHNTVSWYQQALGQGPQFIFQYYREEENGRGNFPPRFSGLQFPNYSSELNVNALELDDSALYLCASSSRQGGEDTQYFGPGTRLTVL.

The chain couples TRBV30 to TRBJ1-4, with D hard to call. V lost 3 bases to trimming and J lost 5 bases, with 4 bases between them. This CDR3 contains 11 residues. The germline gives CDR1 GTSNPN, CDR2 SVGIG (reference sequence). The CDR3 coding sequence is TGTGCCTGGAGCCCGAATGAAAAACTGTTTTTT. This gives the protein CAWSPNEKLFF.

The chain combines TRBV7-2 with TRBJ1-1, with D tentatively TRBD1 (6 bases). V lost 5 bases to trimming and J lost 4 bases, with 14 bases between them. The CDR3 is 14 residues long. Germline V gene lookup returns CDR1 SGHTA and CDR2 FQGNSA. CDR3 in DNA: TGTGCCAGCAGCCAAGAGGGGGGGAGCACTGAAGCTTTCTTT. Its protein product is CASSQEGGSTEAFF.

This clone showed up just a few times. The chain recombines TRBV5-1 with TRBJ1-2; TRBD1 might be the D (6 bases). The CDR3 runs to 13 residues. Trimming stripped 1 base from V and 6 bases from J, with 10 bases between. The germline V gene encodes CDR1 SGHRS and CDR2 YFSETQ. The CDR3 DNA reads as TGCGCCAGCAGCTTGTTCGCAGGGGATGGCTACACCTTC. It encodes CASSLFAGDGYTF. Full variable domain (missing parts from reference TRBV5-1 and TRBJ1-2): KAGVTQTPRYLIKTRGQQVTLSCSPISGHRSVSWYQQTPGQGLQFLFEYFSETQRNKGNFPGRFSGRQFSNSRSEMNVSTLELGDSALYLCASSLFAGDGYTFGSGTRLTVV.

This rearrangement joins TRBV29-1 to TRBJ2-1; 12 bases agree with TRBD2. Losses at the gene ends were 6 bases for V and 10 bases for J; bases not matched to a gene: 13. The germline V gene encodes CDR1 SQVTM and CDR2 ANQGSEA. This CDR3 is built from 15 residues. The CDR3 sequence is CSVRRTSGVPNEQFF. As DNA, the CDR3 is TGCAGCGTCCGCCGGACTAGCGGGGTTCCCAACGAGCAGTTCTTC.

The CDR3 DNA sequence: TGTGCCAGTACTCAAGGGACAGGAAACTATGGCTACACCTTC. Its protein product is CASTQGTGNYGYTF. V usage is TRBV19 and J usage is TRBJ1-2, with 8 bases identical to TRBD1. Germline trimming cut 7 bases from V and 2 bases from J; bases unmatched to any gene: 6. Germline V gene lookup returns CDR1 LNHDA and CDR2 SQIVND (reference sequence). The length of the CDR3 is 14 residues. Using reference TRBV19 and TRBJ1-2 for the parts outside the CDR3, the full variable domain is DGGITQSPKYLFRKEGQNVTLSCEQNLNHDAMYWYRQDPGQGLRLIYYSQIVNDFQKGDIAEGYSVSREKKESFPLTVTSAQKNPTAFYLCASTQGTGNYGYTFGSGTRLTVV.

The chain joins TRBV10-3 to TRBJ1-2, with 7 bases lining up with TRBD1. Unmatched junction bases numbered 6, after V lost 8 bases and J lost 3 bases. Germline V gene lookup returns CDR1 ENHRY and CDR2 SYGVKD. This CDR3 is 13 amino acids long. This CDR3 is CAIPGQRDYGYTF. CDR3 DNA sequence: TGTGCCATCCCGGGACAGCGCGACTATGGCTACACCTTC.

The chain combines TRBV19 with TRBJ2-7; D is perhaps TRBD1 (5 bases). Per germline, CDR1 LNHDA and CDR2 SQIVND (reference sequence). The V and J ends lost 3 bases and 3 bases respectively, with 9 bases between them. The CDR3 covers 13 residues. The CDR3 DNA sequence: TGTGCCAGTAGTATGGGGCAGTACTACGAGCAGTACTTC. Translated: CASSMGQYYEQYF.

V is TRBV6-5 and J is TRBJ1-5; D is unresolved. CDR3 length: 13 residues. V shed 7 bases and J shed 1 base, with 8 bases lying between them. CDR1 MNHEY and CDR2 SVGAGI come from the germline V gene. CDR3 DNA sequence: TGTGCCAGCATGCGAGAGAGCAATCAGCCCCAGCATTTT. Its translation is CASMRESNQPQHF.

CDR3: CASSLEVGGSGNTIYF. The CDR3 nucleotides read TGCGCCAGCAGCTTGGAGGTTGGGGGGAGCGGAAACACCATATATTTT. The J gene is TRBJ1-3, the V gene TRBV5-1, with TRBD1 as a possible D gene (5 bases). V was shortened by 0 bases and J by 4 bases, with 14 bases between the two germline ends. CDR3 length: 16 amino acids. The germline V gene has CDR1 SGHRS and CDR2 YFSETQ.

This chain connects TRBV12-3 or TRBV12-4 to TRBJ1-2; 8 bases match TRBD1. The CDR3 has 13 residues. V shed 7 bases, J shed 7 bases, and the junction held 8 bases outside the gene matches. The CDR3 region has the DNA TGTGCCAGCACCGAGGACAGGGCAGTTGGCTACACCTTC. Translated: CASTEDRAVGYTF.

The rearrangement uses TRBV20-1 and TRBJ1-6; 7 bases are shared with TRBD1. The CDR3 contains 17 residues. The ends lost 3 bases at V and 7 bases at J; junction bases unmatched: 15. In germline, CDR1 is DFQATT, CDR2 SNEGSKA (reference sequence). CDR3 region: CSASEWQGVIVNSPLHF. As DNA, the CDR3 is TGCAGTGCTAGTGAATGGCAGGGGGTAATAGTGAATTCACCCCTCCACTTT.

CDR3 bases: TGTGCCAGCAGCCAACGGGGAGTTATCAACACTGAAGCTTTCTTT. Residues: CASSQRGVINTEAFF. The chain carries TRBV5-5 and TRBJ1-1; unclear D gene. The CDR3 runs to 15 residues. Germline assignment: CDR1 SGHKS and CDR2 YYEKEE (reference sequence). Between the trimmed V and J ends, which lost 4 bases and 2 bases, there was a span of 15 bases.

The CDR3, as DNA: TGTGCCAGCAGTAGGGCGCTGCGGGTGACCCAGTACTTC. Its protein product is CASSRALRVTQYF. The chain carries TRBV12-3 or TRBV12-4 and TRBJ2-5, with D possibly matching TRBD2 (5 bases). This CDR3 has 13 residues. Trimming removed 5 bases at V and 7 bases at J, with 14 bases between.